This T cell receptor (beta chain) was documented in a study of blood T cell repertoires in COVID-19 (dated by TCRdb to 2018 to 2021). Context from the whole study: Samples from collaborators originated in the United States, Italy and Spain and spanned both the acute and convalescent phases of COVID-19. The repertoires were made available in a free public database intended to serve as a resource for research on the immune response to SARS-CoV-2. The material from the prospective study consisted of cDNA or gDNA derived from T cells, B-cell-depleted T cells, or PBMCs. The sample metadata nearly always contained a de-identified subject ID, COVID-19 status, age in years and sex. Samples were obtained from the ongoing ImmuneRACE study (first 160 participants) and from 1,200 or so subjects provided by 6 global collaborators. Subjects who had been exposed to COVID-19, were actively infected with it, or had recovered from it provided the deeply sampled blood TCRbeta repertoires that made up the dataset. Where HLA class I and class II types were available, the types were taken from metadata supplied by the sample provider, not from assay-based typing. Beyond this particular receptor, the publication reports: How much clinical and demographic metadata was included differed by source and by participant, and the metadata was provided uncurated.

Collaborating institutions collected whole blood in K2EDTA tubes following their own protocols. For TCRbeta analysis, collaborator samples were shipped as frozen whole blood, as isolated PBMCs, or as DNA extracted from either sample type. V sheds 3 bases and J sheds 14 bases, leaving 19 bases between their ends. The germline V gene sets CDR1 to SGHDN and CDR2 to FVKESK. The CDR3 has 13 amino acids, counting the end cysteine and phenylalanine. The sequence is cut down to CDR3 DNA, 39 bases in frame from base 1. A word on this clone: Its specific antigen is unknown. Base-call qualities are not available, and no considerably larger clone is one nucleotide away.

TCRbeta CDR3 regions were amplified from genomic DNA by means of the immunoSEQ Assay, a bias-controlled multiplex PCR. The authors' analysis ran thus. Nucleated cell counts per sample were estimated from amplification of reference gene primers within the assay. To quantify the absolute abundance of each unique TCRbeta CDR3 rearrangement, sequence reads were collapsed and filtered. For each sample, productive Simpson clonality was calculated as the square root of Simpson's diversity index over productive rearrangements. TCRdb stores this immuneACCESS table with in-frame sequences only. Part of the clones is absent; in the studies checked, under half of the shortfall reflects unresolved V genes, and no reason is known for the rest. The DNA was the basis for D and trimming; V, J and clone size are from that table. Counted in this sample were 150,000 to 200,000 clones; roughly four fifths of them appeared once. The biggest ten clones account for about 4.9% of the sample.

The sample consisted of peripheral blood. The TCR comes from a woman in her twenties or thirties with acute or convalescent COVID-19. In this chain, TRBV14 is recombined with TRBJ1-2; TRBD1 is a weak D gene call, 6 bases matching. The CDR3 here reads CASSQRDILGPTF. The DNA reads as follows: TGTGCCAGCAGCCAGAGGGACATCTTGGGTCCAACCTTC.